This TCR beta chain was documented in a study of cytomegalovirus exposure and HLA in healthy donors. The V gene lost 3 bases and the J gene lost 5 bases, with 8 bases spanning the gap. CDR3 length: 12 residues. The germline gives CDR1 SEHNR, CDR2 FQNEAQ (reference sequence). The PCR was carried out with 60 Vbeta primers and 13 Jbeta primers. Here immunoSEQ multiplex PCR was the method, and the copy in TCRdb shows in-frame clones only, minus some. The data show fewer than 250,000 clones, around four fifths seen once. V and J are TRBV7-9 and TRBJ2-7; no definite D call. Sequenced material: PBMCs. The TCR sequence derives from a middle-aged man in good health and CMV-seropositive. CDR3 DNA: TGTGCCAGCAGCTTTCCCGAGGACGAGCAGTACTTC. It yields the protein CASSFPEDEQYF.